A selection of T cell receptor beta chains follows, all from one sample in a study of OX40 agonist ivuxolimab in advanced cancers. TCRdb's copy holds only in-frame clones and misses some; the assay was immunoSEQ multiplex PCR. The table lists approximately 38,000 clones, 92% of them singletons. Sequenced material: CD4+ or CD8+ T cells sorted from blood, taken in a trial of the OX40 agonist ivuxolimab. The receptors here all came from an adult with an advanced solid tumor such as melanoma, head and neck, liver or kidney cancer. The conserved cysteine and the conserved F or W are not part of the CDR3 here. A row's size may be missing; if present it is once, few, many or a size class.

NA,TRBJ2-7,TRBV30,AWSRLAREQY
NA,TRBJ2-3,TRBV30,AWLGAGGRGGTQY
NA,TRBJ1-2,TRBV6-5,ASLGPQGSDYGYT
NA,TRBJ2-7,TRBV7-5,ASSLGTGDEQY
NA,TRBJ2-1,TRBV5-1,ASSLLGLSMDEQF
NA,TRBJ1-1,TRBV7-9,ASSPPGILNTEAF
NA,TRBJ2-5,TRBV19,ASSIFTGGQETQY
NA,TRBJ1-1,TRBV19,ASSTRGEAF
NA,TRBJ2-1,TRBV27,ASSLKSSYNEQF
few,TRBJ1-2,TRBV5-4,ASSFKVGTLGYGYT
once,TRBJ2-1,TRBV28,ASSPYNEQF
few,TRBJ2-3,TRBV6-1,ASSPMADTQY
once,TRBJ2-2,TRBV14,ASSPLGGSLTGELF